The rows below give T cell receptor beta chains drawn from one sample of a study of blood T cell repertoires in COVID-19. Method: immunoSEQ multiplex PCR; TCRdb's copy keeps in-frame clones and lacks some. This table holds about 170,000 clones, around 90% found once. Sequencing used peripheral blood. The receptors stem from a man aged 50-59 years who had recovered from COVID-19. Each CDR3 is given with its conserved first and last residue. D genes are given only for firm matches. Expanded clones get a size class; other rows say once, few or many, or leave the size out.

J gene: TRBJ2-3; D gene: TRBD1; clone size: .; V gene: TRBV2; CDR3 DNA: TGTGCCAGCAGCGGACAGGGCGTCACAGATACGCAGTATTTT; CDR3 protein: CASSGQGVTDTQYF
J gene: TRBJ1-1; D gene: TRBD1; clone size: .; V gene: TRBV23-1; CDR3 DNA: TGCGCCAGCAGCGTACGACAGGGAAGTACTGAAGCTTTCTTT; CDR3 protein: CASSVRQGSTEAFF
J gene: TRBJ1-4; D gene: .; clone size: .; V gene: TRBV11-2; CDR3 DNA: TGTGCCAGCAGCCGACTACAAGCAACTAATGAAAAACTGTTTTTT; CDR3 protein: CASSRLQATNEKLFF
J gene: TRBJ1-4; D gene: .; clone size: .; V gene: TRBV3-1/TRBV3-2; CDR3 DNA: TGTGCCAGCAGCCAAGATCGTGGGGGCGGTAATGAAAAACTGTTTTTT; CDR3 protein: CASSQDRGGGNEKLFF
J gene: TRBJ2-5; D gene: TRBD1; clone size: .; V gene: TRBV11-1; CDR3 DNA: TGTGCCAGCAGCCCCTTGTCAGGGGGCCTCCAAGAGACCCAGTACTTC; CDR3 protein: CASSPLSGGLQETQYF
J gene: TRBJ2-3; D gene: .; clone size: once; V gene: TRBV5-5; CDR3 DNA: TGTGCCAGCAGCCCGGCAGGGACAGATACGCAGTATTTT; CDR3 protein: CASSPAGTDTQYF
J gene: TRBJ2-1; D gene: .; clone size: once; V gene: TRBV2; CDR3 DNA: TGTGCCAGCAGGGGAGACTACCCCAAAAACCTGCCCTACAATGAGCAGTTCTTC; CDR3 protein: CASRGDYPKNLPYNEQFF
J gene: TRBJ1-5; D gene: TRBD1; clone size: once; V gene: TRBV19; CDR3 DNA: TGTGCCAGTAGCTTACGACAGGGCCCCAATCAGCCCCAGCATTTT; CDR3 protein: CASSLRQGPNQPQHF
J gene: TRBJ2-3; D gene: .; clone size: .; V gene: TRBV6-5; CDR3 DNA: TGTGCCAGCAGGTTCGGTGAGACAGATACGCAGTATTTT; CDR3 protein: CASRFGETDTQYF
J gene: TRBJ1-2; D gene: TRBD1; clone size: once; V gene: TRBV4-3; CDR3 DNA: TGCGCCAGCAGCCAAGATACAGGGGTCGGCTACACCTTC; CDR3 protein: CASSQDTGVGYTF
J gene: TRBJ1-2; D gene: .; clone size: .; V gene: TRBV4-3; CDR3 DNA: TGCGCCAGCAGCCCTGCGGAGCAGTCCCGTACGGGCTACACCTTC; CDR3 protein: CASSPAEQSRTGYTF